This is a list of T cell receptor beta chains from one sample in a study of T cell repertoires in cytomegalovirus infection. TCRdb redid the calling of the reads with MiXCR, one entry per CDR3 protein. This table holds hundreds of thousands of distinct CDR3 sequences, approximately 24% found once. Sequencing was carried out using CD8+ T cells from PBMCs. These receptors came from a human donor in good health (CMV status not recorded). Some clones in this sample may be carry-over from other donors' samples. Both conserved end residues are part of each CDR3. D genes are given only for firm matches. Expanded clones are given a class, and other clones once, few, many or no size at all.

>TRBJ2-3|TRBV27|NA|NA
CASSVSSTDTQYF
TGTGCCAGCAGTGTATCTAGCACAGATACGCAGTATTTT
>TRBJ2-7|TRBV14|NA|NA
CASSQSTGTYEQYF
TGTGCCAGCAGCCAAAGCACGGGAACCTACGAGCAGTACTTC
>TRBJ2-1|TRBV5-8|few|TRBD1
CASSPGTGEGNEQFF
TGTGCCAGCAGCCCCGGGACAGGGGAGGGAAATGAGCAGTTCTTC
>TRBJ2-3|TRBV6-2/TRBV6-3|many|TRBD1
CASTPGGSSTDTQYF
TGTGCCAGCACCCCAGGGGGCTCTAGCACAGATACGCAGTATTTT
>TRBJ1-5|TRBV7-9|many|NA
CASGTRGNQPQHF
TGTGCCAGCGGCACCAGGGGCAATCAGCCCCAGCATTTT
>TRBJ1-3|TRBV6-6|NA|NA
CASTGAKGNTIYF
TGTGCCAGCACCGGGGCGAAAGGAAACACCATATATTTT
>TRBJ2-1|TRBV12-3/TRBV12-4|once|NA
CASKGGSSYNEQFF
TGTGCCAGCAAGGGGGGAAGCTCCTACAATGAGCAGTTCTTC
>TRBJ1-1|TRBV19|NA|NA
CASSIWRRDPPEAFF
TGTGCCAGTAGTATATGGAGGAGGGACCCTCCTGAAGCTTTCTTT
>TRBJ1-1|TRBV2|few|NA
CASKVVGGRTEAFF
TGTGCCAGCAAGGTCGTAGGGGGGAGAACTGAAGCTTTCTTT
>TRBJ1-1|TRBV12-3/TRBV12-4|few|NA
CASSFSHSMRGTEAFF
TGTGCCAGCAGCTTCAGCCATTCAATGAGAGGCACTGAAGCTTTCTTT
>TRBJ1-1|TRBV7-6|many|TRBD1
CASSLGVRGGVNTEAFF
TGTGCCAGCAGCTTAGGAGTGAGAGGGGGCGTCAACACTGAAGCTTTCTTT
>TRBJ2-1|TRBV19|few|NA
CASGAWGSYNEQFF
TGTGCCAGCGGGGCCTGGGGCTCCTACAATGAGCAGTTCTTC
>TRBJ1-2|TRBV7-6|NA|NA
CASSLGGAGRTNYGYTF
TGTGCCAGCAGCTTAGGCGGGGCAGGAAGAACTAACTATGGCTACACCTTC
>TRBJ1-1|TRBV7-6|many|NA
CASSLGTVMNTEAFF
TGTGCCAGCAGCTTAGGGACAGTAATGAACACTGAAGCTTTCTTT
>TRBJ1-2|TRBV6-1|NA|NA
CASSEWIVAGDTSGYTF
TGTGCCAGCAGTGAATGGATCGTGGCAGGGGATACTTCTGGCTACACCTTC
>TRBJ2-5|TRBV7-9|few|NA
CASSLIPGGGQETQYF
TGTGCCAGCAGCTTAATCCCGGGGGGCGGCCAAGAGACCCAGTACTTC
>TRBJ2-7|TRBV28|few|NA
CASTRTTYEQYF
TGTGCCAGCACCCGGACGACCTACGAGCAGTACTTC
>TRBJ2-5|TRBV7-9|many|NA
CASSEEGQETQYF
TGTGCCAGCAGCGAGGAGGGACAAGAGACCCAGTACTTC
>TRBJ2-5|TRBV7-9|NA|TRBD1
CASSPRQGEEWTQYF
TGTGCCAGCAGCCCACGACAGGGAGAAGAGTGGACCCAGTACTTC
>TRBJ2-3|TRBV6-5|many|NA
CASSYSIKDTQYF
TGTGCCAGCAGTTACTCGATTAAGGATACGCAGTATTTT
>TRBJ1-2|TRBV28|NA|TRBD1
CASSFKGGFSNYGYTF
TGTGCCAGCAGTTTTAAAGGGGGCTTTTCGAACTATGGCTACACCTTC
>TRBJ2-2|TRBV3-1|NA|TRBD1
CASSPGTAQTHGELFF
TGTGCCAGCAGCCCAGGGACAGCTCAAACTCACGGGGAGCTGTTTTTT
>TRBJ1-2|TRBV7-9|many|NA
CASSSSPGTANYGYTF
TGTGCCAGCAGCTCCAGTCCCGGGACGGCTAACTATGGCTACACCTTC
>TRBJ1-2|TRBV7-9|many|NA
CASSLARGTNYGYTF
TGTGCCAGCAGCTTAGCAAGGGGGACCAACTATGGCTACACCTTC
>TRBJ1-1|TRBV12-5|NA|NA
CASGFMINRDNMNTEAFF
TGTGCTAGTGGTTTTATGATAAACAGGGATAATATGAACACTGAAGCTTTCTTT
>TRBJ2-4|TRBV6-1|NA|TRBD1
CVSSGDSQNIQYF
TGTGTCAGCAGTGGGGACAGTCAAAACATTCAGTACTTC
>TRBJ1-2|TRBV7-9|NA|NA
CASSLSRTTETYGYTF
TGTGCCAGCAGCTTGTCCCGCACGACAGAAACCTATGGCTACACCTTC
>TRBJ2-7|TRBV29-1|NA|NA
CSVDGNSYEQYF
TGCAGCGTTGACGGAAACTCCTACGAGCAGTACTTC
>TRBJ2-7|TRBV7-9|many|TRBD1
CASSFRQGTYEQYF
TGTGCCAGCAGCTTTAGACAGGGTACCTACGAGCAGTACTTC
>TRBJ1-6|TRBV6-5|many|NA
CASSYGTTGIPLHF
TGTGCCAGCAGTTACGGGACAACCGGAATACCCCTCCACTTT